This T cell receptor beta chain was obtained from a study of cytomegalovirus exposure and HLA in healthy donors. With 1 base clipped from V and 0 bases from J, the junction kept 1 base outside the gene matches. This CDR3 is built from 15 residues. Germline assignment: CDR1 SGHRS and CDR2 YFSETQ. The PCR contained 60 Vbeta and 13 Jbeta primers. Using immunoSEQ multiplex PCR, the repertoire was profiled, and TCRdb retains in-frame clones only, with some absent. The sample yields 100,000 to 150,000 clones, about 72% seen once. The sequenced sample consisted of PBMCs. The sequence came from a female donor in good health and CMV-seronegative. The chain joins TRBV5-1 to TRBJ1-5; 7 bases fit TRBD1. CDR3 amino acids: CASSLTGVSNQPQHF. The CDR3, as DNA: TGCGCCAGCAGCTTGACAGGGGTTAGCAATCAGCCCCAGCATTTT.